The rows below give T cell receptor beta chains drawn from one sample of a study of blood T cells in healthy people across ages. A single record per CDR3 protein comes from TCRdb applying MiXCR to the 5' RACE reads. The table records 550,000 to 650,000 distinct CDR3 sequences, roughly a quarter of them present only once. These data also featured in a second study, about T cells of mothers and their children.

Sequenced material: blood. The source is a boy aged 2 to 10 in good health. The CDR3 runs from the conserved cysteine through the conserved F or W. The D gene is left open where the match is weak. Only part of the rows carry a size: once, few, many, or a class if the clone is expanded.

V,size,J,D,DNA,CDR3
TRBV4-1,few,TRBJ1-5,.,TGCGCCAGCAGCCAAGGGGCCCTCGGCGGGCAGCCCCAGCATTTT,CASSQGALGGQPQHF
TRBV9,few,TRBJ1-3,TRBD1,TGTGCCAGCAGCGAGGGACAGGGGCCTGGAAACACCATATATTTT,CASSEGQGPGNTIYF
TRBV12-3/TRBV12-4,.,TRBJ1-2,.,TGTGCCAGCAGCAGGGACCATTACACCTTC,CASSRDHYTF
TRBV14,.,TRBJ1-1,TRBD1,TGTGCCAGCAGCCAAGAGCGGGGCAGGGGGTTATCTGAAGCTTTCTTT,CASSQERGRGLSEAFF
TRBV7-2,.,TRBJ2-4,.,TGTGCCAGCAGCTTAGGTCAGGCCAAAAACATTCAGTACTTC,CASSLGQAKNIQYF
TRBV12-3/TRBV12-4,.,TRBJ1-6,.,TGTGCCAGCAGCTATGACAGGAGATCACCCCTCCACTTT,CASSYDRRSPLHF
TRBV9,.,TRBJ1-4,.,TGTGCCAGCAGCGCCGAGGGTGAAAAACTGTTTTTT,CASSAEGEKLFF
TRBV7-9,few,TRBJ2-7,TRBD1,TGTGCCAGCAGCTTAGCCCCAGGACGGGACAGGTTATACGAGCAGTACTTC,CASSLAPGRDRLYEQYF
TRBV6-6,once,TRBJ2-2,.,TGTGCCAGCAGTTACGGGGCGGGAGGGGAGCTGTTTTTT,CASSYGAGGELFF
TRBV6-6,few,TRBJ2-1,TRBD1,TGTGCCAGCAGTTCCCCTCGACAGGGATCCTACAATGAGCAGTTCTTC,CASSSPRQGSYNEQFF
TRBV5-1,few,TRBJ2-7,TRBD1,TGCGCCAGCAGCTTCTCCCTTGAACCGGGACAGGGCGTCGAGCAGTACTTC,CASSFSLEPGQGVEQYF
TRBV7-9,once,TRBJ2-5,TRBD1,TGTGCCAGCAGCTCTAACCTAGGACAGGCGTACCAAGAGACCCAGTACTTC,CASSSNLGQAYQETQYF
TRBV6-1,.,TRBJ1-5,.,TGTGCCAGCCGCCTGGGCCCCGGGGTCAATCAGCCCCAGCATTTT,CASRLGPGVNQPQHF
TRBV4-3,.,TRBJ1-2,.,TGCGCCAGCAGCCAAAATCCCGACGGCGACTATGGCTACACCTTC,CASSQNPDGDYGYTF
TRBV4-1,.,TRBJ1-2,.,TGCGCCAGCAGCCAAGATCCCTACTTGGCGGCGGACTATGGCTACACCTTC,CASSQDPYLAADYGYTF
TRBV29-1,few,TRBJ2-2,TRBD2,TGCAGCGTTGTGCAAGCGGGGGGTCACGGGGAGCTGTTTTTT,CSVVQAGGHGELFF
TRBV4-2,.,TRBJ1-2,TRBD1,TGTGCCAGCAGCCAAGAGTTGGTGGGACAGGGCAATGGCTACACCTTC,CASSQELVGQGNGYTF
TRBV6-1,.,TRBJ1-3,.,TGTGCCAGCTGTGAAGGGGCCATCTCTGGAAACACCATATATTTT,CASCEGAISGNTIYF
TRBV7-8,.,TRBJ1-4,.,TGTGCCAGCAGCTTAGAGGACACGGGTAATGAAAAACTGTTTTTT,CASSLEDTGNEKLFF
TRBV7-9,.,TRBJ1-4,TRBD1,TGTGCCAGCAGCTTGGGGACAGGCCCGGGAACTAATGAAAAACTGTTTTTT,CASSLGTGPGTNEKLFF
TRBV5-1,few,TRBJ1-1,TRBD1,TGCGCCAGCAGCCCGACAGGGGAAACTGAAGCTTTCTTT,CASSPTGETEAFF
TRBV10-3,.,TRBJ2-3,TRBD2,TGTGCCATCAGTGTAACTAGCGGGAGCACAGATACGCAGTATTTT,CAISVTSGSTDTQYF
TRBV14,few,TRBJ1-6,.,TGTGCCAGCAGCCCGGACGGCGGGGATTCACCCCTCCACTTT,CASSPDGGDSPLHF
TRBV10-3,.,TRBJ1-2,.,TGTGCCATCAGTGCAAGGCCCGCCGGCTACACCTTC,CAISARPAGYTF